What follows describes a single T cell receptor (beta chain). Via MiXCR, TCRdb re-called the 5' RACE reads, giving one row per CDR3 protein. The table lists around 57,000 distinct CDR3 sequences, under 15% of them singletons. Per the germline V gene, CDR1 is SQVTM and CDR2 is ANQGSEA. This CDR3 spans 15 amino acids. V shed 6 bases and J shed 5 bases, with 22 bases lying between them. The sample belongs to a study of early T cells in non-severe SARS-CoV-2 infection. The sample consisted of whole blood. The receptor comes from an adult who was a healthcare worker with PCR-confirmed SARS-CoV-2 infection or an uninfected control (not recorded which). This chain connects TRBV29-1 to TRBJ1-1; maybe TRBD1 (5 bases). The CDR3 spells CSVGALDGTGTEAFF. The DNA for the CDR3 is TGCAGCGTCGGGGCGCTGGACGGTACGGGGACTGAAGCTTTCTTT. The entire variable domain, with the rest obtained from reference TRBV29-1 and TRBJ1-1, is as follows: SAVISQKPSRDICQRGTSLTIQCQVDSQVTMMFWYRQQPGQSLTLIATANQGSEATYESGFVIDKFPISRPNLTFSTLTVSNMSPEDSSIYLCSVGALDGTGTEAFFGQGTRLTVV.